These 23 T cell receptor beta chains share one sample of origin, sequenced in a study of T cell responses to AZD1222 COVID-19 vaccine. Sequencing was performed with immunoSEQ multiplex PCR; in TCRdb, only in-frame clones are kept and a portion is missing. The sample yields roughly 150,000 clones, approximately 90% seen once. Sequenced material: peripheral blood, taken 28 days after the second AZD1222 dose. These receptors all come from an adult who received the AZD1222 COVID-19 vaccine.

CDR3 bases: TGTGCTAGTGGTTTGGTAAATCCGGCGGGGGCCTATAATTCACCCCTCCACTTT. Translating gives CASGLVNPAGAYNSPLHF. V and J are TRBV12-5 and TRBJ1-6, with D possibly matching TRBD1 (5 bases). This CDR3 spans 18 amino acids. The germline gives CDR1 LGHNT, CDR2 FRNRAP. V gave up 0 bases and J gave up 2 bases, with 14 bases separating them. Based on the CDR3 plus reference TRBV12-5 and TRBJ1-6, the full variable domain is DARVTQTPRHKVTEMGQEVTMRCQPILGHNTVFWYRQTMMQGLELLAYFRNRAPLDDSGMPKDRFSAEMPDATLATLKIQPSEPRDSAVYFCASGLVNPAGAYNSPLHFGNGTRLTVT.

The chain joins TRBV28 to TRBJ2-4; the match to TRBD2 covers 11 bases. Losses at the gene ends were 6 bases for V and 7 bases for J; bases not matched to a gene: 8. The CDR3 runs to 15 residues. Germline V gene sequence: CDR1 MDHEN, CDR2 SYDVKM. The CDR3 protein is CASSQGTSGRNIQYF. The CDR3 DNA sequence: TGTGCCAGCAGCCAGGGGACTAGCGGACGGAACATTCAGTACTTC.

This clone was observed a single time. The gene calls are TRBV9 and TRBJ2-6; 8 positions match TRBD2. CDR3 length equals 19 residues. CDR1 is SGDLS, CDR2 YYNGEE, per germline. V shed 1 base and J 0 bases; nucleotides not matched to a gene: 9. The CDR3 is CASSVFPSGGRSGANVLTF. Here the CDR3 DNA reads TGTGCCAGCAGCGTATTTCCGAGCGGGGGCCGCTCTGGGGCCAACGTCCTGACTTTC. The full variable domain, with the rest looked up from reference TRBV9 and TRBJ2-6, is DSGVTQTPKHLITATGQRVTLRCSPRSGDLSVYWYQQSLDQGLQFLIQYYNGEERAKGNILERFSAQQFPDLHSELNLSSLELGDSALYFCASSVFPSGGRSGANVLTFGAGSRLTVL.

The chain uses TRBV5-4 and TRBJ1-2; 9 bases align to TRBD1. The J segment lost 6 bases and the V segment lost 3 bases, leaving 3 bases of the junction unmatched. CDR3 size: 13 residues. CDR1 SGHNT and CDR2 YYREEE come from the germline V gene (reference sequence). CDR3: CASSWTGVDGYTF. Here the CDR3 DNA reads TGTGCCAGCAGCTGGACAGGGGTGGATGGCTACACCTTC.

The CDR3 DNA reads TGTGCCAGCAGGCCATCAGGGGATTGGGATTACTACGAGCAGTACTTC. Its translation is CASRPSGDWDYYEQYF. The genes are TRBV28 and TRBJ2-7, with a weak D call TRBD1 (6 bases). CDR1 is MDHEN and CDR2 is SYDVKM in the germline V gene. The V gene lost 6 bases and the J gene lost 3 bases, with 21 bases spanning the gap. The CDR3 contains 16 residues.

This chain joins TRBV20-1 and TRBJ2-7, with D unresolved. The germline CDR1 and CDR2 sequences are DFQATT and SNEGSKA (reference sequence). Trimming took off 3 bases at V and 7 bases at J, with 10 bases between the two ends. The CDR3 contains 11 residues. In DNA, the CDR3 is TGCAGTGCTAGCCGCTCGGGTGAGCAGTACTTC. It is translated as CSASRSGEQYF.

The chain links TRBV13 to TRBJ2-3; 9 bases are shared with TRBD2. The V gene's germline CDR1 is PRHDT and CDR2 FYEKMQ (reference sequence). V lost 3 bases to trimming and J lost 5 bases; unmatched junction nucleotides: 6. This CDR3 comprises 15 residues. CDR3 sequence: CASSFVAGGQDTQYF. CDR3 DNA sequence: TGTGCCAGCAGCTTTGTTGCGGGGGGGCAAGATACGCAGTATTTT.

Of note for this clone: The sample carries other DNA sequences with the same CDR3. The chain combines TRBV19 with TRBJ1-1; unclear D gene. CDR1 and CDR2 from the germline V gene are LNHDA and SQIVND (reference sequence). Trimming pared 3 bases from V and 1 base from J, leaving 6 bases between. This CDR3 is 13 amino acids long. The DNA of the CDR3 is TGTGCCAGTAGTATCGGGAGGAACACTGAAGCTTTCTTT. Protein product: CASSIGRNTEAFF.

This chain connects TRBV5-1 to TRBJ1-1, with a weak D call TRBD1 (6 bases). Germline V gene sequence: CDR1 SGHRS, CDR2 YFSETQ. Trimming took off 4 bases at V and 1 base at J, with 14 bases between the two ends. The CDR3 extends over 15 amino acids. The DNA of the CDR3 is TGCGCCAGCAGCGTGGAACTACAGGGGAACACTGAAGCTTTCTTT. Its protein is CASSVELQGNTEAFF.

This clone was picked up one time. The V gene is TRBV20-1, the J gene TRBJ1-6; D remains ambiguous. The CDR3 extends over 11 amino acids. V lost 3 bases and J 8 bases, leaving 5 bases between the germline ends. CDR1 is DFQATT and CDR2 is SNEGSKA in the germline V gene (reference sequence). CDR3 nucleotide sequence: TGCAGTGCTAGCGAGGATTCACCCCTCCACTTT. It codes for CSASEDSPLHF.

The V gene is TRBV20-1, the J gene TRBJ2-1, with TRBD2 identical over 7 bases. This CDR3 comprises 16 residues. Germline trimming cut 3 bases from V and 4 bases from J; bases unmatched to any gene: 12. Germline-derived CDR1 and CDR2 are DFQATT and SNEGSKA (reference sequence). The chain's CDR3 is CSASPISAGDYNEQFF. The CDR3 coding sequence is TGCAGTGCTAGTCCCATAAGCGCGGGGGATTACAATGAGCAGTTCTTC.

The chain combines TRBV7-8 with TRBJ2-5, with D tentatively TRBD1 or TRBD2 (6 bases each). This CDR3 comprises 15 residues. CDR1 is SGHVS, CDR2 FQNEAQ, per germline. Trimming stripped 0 bases from V and 5 bases from J, with 13 bases between. The CDR3 reads CASSLAGGLTETQYF. The CDR3 DNA reads TGTGCCAGCAGCTTAGCCGGGGGCCTGACGGAGACCCAGTACTTC.

This clone appeared a few times. V gene TRBV4-1 combines with J gene TRBJ1-4; D may be TRBD1 (5 bases). The germline V gene encodes CDR1 MGHRA and CDR2 YSYEKL. The V end lost 4 bases, the J end lost 3 bases, and 15 bases lay between the germline ends. CDR3 length: 16 amino acids. CDR3 bases: TGCGCCAGCAGCCGAATAATCCGGGACCCTAATGAAAAACTGTTTTTT. Protein: CASSRIIRDPNEKLFF.

The chain joins TRBV7-6 to TRBJ2-1; D is ambiguous. Trimming removed 2 bases from V and 4 bases from J, with 12 bases in between. The CDR3 loop spans 15 amino acids. Germline V lookup: CDR1 SGHVS, CDR2 FNYEAQ. The CDR3 nucleotides read TGTGCCAGCAGCTTATCCCTTAGCCAATACAATGAGCAGTTCTTC. It specifies CASSLSLSQYNEQFF.

CDR3 in DNA: TGTGCCAGCAGCTTAGCAGGGCTCTACGAGCAGTACTTC. Protein product: CASSLAGLYEQYF. The chain employs TRBV7-9 and TRBJ2-7, with no clear D. From germline, CDR1 is SEHNR and CDR2 FQNEAQ (reference sequence). V lost 0 bases and J 3 bases, leaving 6 bases between the germline ends. The CDR3 consists of 13 residues.

The V and J genes are TRBV3-1 (or the pseudogene TRBV3-2) and TRBJ2-7; D unresolved. From germline, CDR1 is LGHDT and CDR2 YNNKEL (reference sequence). CDR3 length: 13 residues. Trimming cost V 7 bases and J 2 bases, with 12 bases left between them. Here the CDR3 DNA reads TGTGCCAGCACCTCTTCGGAAACCTACGAGCAGTACTTC. Protein: CASTSSETYEQYF.

The V gene is TRBV19, the J gene TRBJ1-1; D is unresolved. Trimming took off 6 bases at V and 9 bases at J, with 14 bases between the two ends. The CDR3 runs to 12 residues. Germline CDR1 and CDR2: LNHDA and SQIVND (reference sequence). The CDR3 is CASSFLHSQAFF. The CDR3 bases are TGTGCCAGTAGCTTTCTCCACTCACAAGCTTTCTTT.

The V and J genes are TRBV6-6 and TRBJ1-5, with a tentative D call TRBD1 (6 bases). Germline V gives CDR1 MNHNY, CDR2 SVGAGI (reference sequence). V was cut by 2 bases and J by 5 bases, with 16 bases left in between. The CDR3 contains 16 residues. CDR3: CASSYRLTGHYQPQHF. The CDR3 region has the DNA TGTGCCAGCAGTTACCGTCTGACAGGCCATTATCAGCCCCAGCATTTT.

This sequence joins TRBV2 and TRBJ2-5; D is perhaps TRBD1 (6 bases). The CDR3 is made up of 11 amino acids. Deletions cut 10 bases from V and 1 base from J, with 7 bases between. Per the germline V gene, CDR1 is SNHLY and CDR2 is FYNNEI. The CDR3 reads CATGAQETQYF. The CDR3, as DNA: TGTGCCACAGGGGCCCAAGAGACCCAGTACTTC.

The V and J genes are TRBV13 and TRBJ2-6; D gene uncertain. The V and J ends lost 0 bases and 4 bases respectively, with 4 bases between them. The CDR3 sequence is 14 residues long. Germline CDR1 is PRHDT and CDR2 is FYEKMQ (reference sequence). This chain's CDR3 is CASSLGLGANVLTF. CDR3 bases: TGTGCCAGCAGCTTAGGGTTGGGGGCCAACGTCCTGACTTTC. Based on the CDR3 plus reference TRBV13 and TRBJ2-6, the full variable domain is AAGVIQSPRHLIKEKRETATLKCYPIPRHDTVYWYQQGPGQDPQFLISFYEKMQSDKGSIPDRFSAQQFSDYHSELNMSSLELGDSALYFCASSLGLGANVLTFGAGSRLTVL.

The chain combines TRBV6-1 with TRBJ2-7, with TRBD2 identical over 13 bases. Germline CDR1 and CDR2: MNHNS and SASEGT. The CDR3 is 16 amino acids. V was pared by 2 bases and J by 4 bases, with 5 bases of the junction left unmatched. CDR3 residues: CASSESLAGGGYEQYF. CDR3 DNA: TGTGCCAGCAGTGAATCACTAGCGGGAGGGGGTTACGAGCAGTACTTC.

The genes are TRBV6-2 or TRBV6-3 and TRBJ1-1; D is unresolved. Per the germline V gene, CDR1 is MNHEY and CDR2 is SVGEGT. Trimming took 2 bases from V and 2 from J, leaving 9 bases between them. The CDR3 spans 14 residues. The CDR3 here is CASSYGVSNTEAFF. In DNA form, the CDR3 reads TGTGCCAGCAGTTACGGGGTAAGCAACACTGAAGCTTTCTTT.

The chain couples TRBV7-3 to TRBJ2-3; the match to TRBD2 covers 12 bases. The V gene's germline CDR1 is SGHTA and CDR2 FQGTGA. The CDR3 is 15 amino acids. The junction had 7 bases not matched to a gene; V was cut back by 8 bases and J by 4 bases. The CDR3 DNA is TGTGCCAGCGCCCTAGCGGGGGGGCCCTCAGATACGCAGTATTTT. Translating gives CASALAGGPSDTQYF.